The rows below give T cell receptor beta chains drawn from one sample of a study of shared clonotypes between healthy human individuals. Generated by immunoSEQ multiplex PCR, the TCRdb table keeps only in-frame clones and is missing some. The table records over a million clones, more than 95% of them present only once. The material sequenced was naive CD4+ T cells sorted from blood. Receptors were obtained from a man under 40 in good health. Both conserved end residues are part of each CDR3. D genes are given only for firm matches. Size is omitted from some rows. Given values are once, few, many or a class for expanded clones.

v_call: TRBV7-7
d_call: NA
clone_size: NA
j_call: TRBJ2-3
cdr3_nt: TGTGCTAGCAGCTTAGGCAGGACTAGCACAGATACGCAGTATTTT
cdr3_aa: CASSLGRTSTDTQYF

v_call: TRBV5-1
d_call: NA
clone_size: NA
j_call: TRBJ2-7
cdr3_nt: TGCGCCAGCAGCCTACCACCGGGCAAGGTGGTGGACGAGCAGTACTTC
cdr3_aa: CASSLPPGKVVDEQYF

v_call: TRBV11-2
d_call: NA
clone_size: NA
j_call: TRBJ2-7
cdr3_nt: TGTGCCAGCACCTTGGGCAACTCCTACGAGCAGTACTTC
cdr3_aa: CASTLGNSYEQYF

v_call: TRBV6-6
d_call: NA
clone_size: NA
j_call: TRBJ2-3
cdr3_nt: TGTGCCAGCAGTTACGGGGTAGCAGATACGCAGTATTTT
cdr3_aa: CASSYGVADTQYF

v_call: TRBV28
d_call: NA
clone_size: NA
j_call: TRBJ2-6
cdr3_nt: TGTGCCAGCAGTCTCTTCTCTGGGGCCAACGTCCTGACTTTC
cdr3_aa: CASSLFSGANVLTF

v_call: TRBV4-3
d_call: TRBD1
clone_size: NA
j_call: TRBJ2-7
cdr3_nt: TGCGCCAGCAGCCAAGATGCCGGGACAGGCTCCTACGAGCAGTACTTC
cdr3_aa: CASSQDAGTGSYEQYF

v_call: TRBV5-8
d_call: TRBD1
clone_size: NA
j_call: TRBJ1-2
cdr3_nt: TGTGCCAGCAGCTTGTTCACAGGGGAAGGGTATGGCTACACCTTC
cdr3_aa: CASSLFTGEGYGYTF

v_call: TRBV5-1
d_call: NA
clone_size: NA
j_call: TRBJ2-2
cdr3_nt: TGCGCCAGCAGCTTACCAGGGCCGAACACCGGGGAGCTGTTTTTT
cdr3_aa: CASSLPGPNTGELFF

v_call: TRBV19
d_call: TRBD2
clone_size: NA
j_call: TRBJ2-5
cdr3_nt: TGTGCCAGTAGTATCGGGACTAGCGGCCAACAGACCCAGTACTTC
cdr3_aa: CASSIGTSGQQTQYF

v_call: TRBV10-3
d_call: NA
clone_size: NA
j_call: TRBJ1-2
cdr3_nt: TGTGCCATCAGTGAGGCCGGGACAATATATGGCTACACCTTC
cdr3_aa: CAISEAGTIYGYTF

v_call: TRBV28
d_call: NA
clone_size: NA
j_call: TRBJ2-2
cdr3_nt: TGTGCCAGCAGGTCCGGGACACCTAACACCGGGGAGCTGTTTTTT
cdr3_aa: CASRSGTPNTGELFF

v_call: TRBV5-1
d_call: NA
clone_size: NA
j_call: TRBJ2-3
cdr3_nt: TGCGCCAGCAGCTTGGTCGGCCGAATGGGGTCGAGAAGCACAGATACGCAGTATTTT
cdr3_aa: CASSLVGRMGSRSTDTQYF

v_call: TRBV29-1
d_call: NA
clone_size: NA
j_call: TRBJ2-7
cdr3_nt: TGCAGCGTCGCCGACTCTCGACCGAGATTGGTCTACGAGCAGTACTTC
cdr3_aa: CSVADSRPRLVYEQYF

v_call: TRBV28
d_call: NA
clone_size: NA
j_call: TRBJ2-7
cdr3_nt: TGTGCCAGCAGTCAAATCGGGAGCAGGGGGGGCCACGAGCAGTACTTC
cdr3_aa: CASSQIGSRGGHEQYF

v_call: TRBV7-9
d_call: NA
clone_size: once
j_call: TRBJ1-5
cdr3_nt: TGTGCCAGCAGCTCCGGGGATCAGCCCCAGCATTTT
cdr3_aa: CASSSGDQPQHF

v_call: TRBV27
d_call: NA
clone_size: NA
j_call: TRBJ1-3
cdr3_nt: TGTGCCAGCAGTTTATCACAGGGCGCTGGAAACACCATATATTTT
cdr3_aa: CASSLSQGAGNTIYF

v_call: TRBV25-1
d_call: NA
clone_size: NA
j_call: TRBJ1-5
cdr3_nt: TGTGCCAGCAGTGAATTAAGTTTAGTTCAGCCCCAGCATTTT
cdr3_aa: CASSELSLVQPQHF

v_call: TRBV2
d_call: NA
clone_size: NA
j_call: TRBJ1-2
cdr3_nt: TGTGCCAGCAGTGTGGGCGCTCGGGGGAACTATGGCTACACCTTC
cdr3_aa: CASSVGARGNYGYTF

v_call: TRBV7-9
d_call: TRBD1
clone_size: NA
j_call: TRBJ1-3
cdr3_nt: TGTGCCAGCAGCCCGATCGGTTGGGGACAGAGCTCTGGAAACACCATATATTTT
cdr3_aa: CASSPIGWGQSSGNTIYF

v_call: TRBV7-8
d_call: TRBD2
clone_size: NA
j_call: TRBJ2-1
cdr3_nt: TGTGCCAGCAGCTTAGAGCTCCTAGCGGGAGGGCCCCATGAGCAGTTCTTC
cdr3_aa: CASSLELLAGGPHEQFF

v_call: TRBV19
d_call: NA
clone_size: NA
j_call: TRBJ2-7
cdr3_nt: TGTGCCAGTAGTATATGGGGAGCGGAACCGCTCGAGCAGTACTTC
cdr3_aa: CASSIWGAEPLEQYF

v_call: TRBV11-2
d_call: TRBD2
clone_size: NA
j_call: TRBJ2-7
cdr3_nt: TGTGCCAGCAGCTTAGTAGGTAGCGGGAGCCCACAATACGAGCAGTACTTC
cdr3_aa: CASSLVGSGSPQYEQYF

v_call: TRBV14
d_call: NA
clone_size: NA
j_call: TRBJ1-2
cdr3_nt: TGTGCCAGCAGCCAAGTTGGGGGGAACGGCTACACCTTC
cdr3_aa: CASSQVGGNGYTF

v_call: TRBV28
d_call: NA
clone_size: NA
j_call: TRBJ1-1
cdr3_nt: TGTGCCAGCAGTCCCCTGATCGGAGGGAACACTGAAGCTTTCTTT
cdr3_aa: CASSPLIGGNTEAFF

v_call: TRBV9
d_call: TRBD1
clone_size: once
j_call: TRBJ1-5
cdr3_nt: TGTGCCAGCAGCGTTAGGGACAGTAAGATCCGAAGCAATCAGCCCCAGCATTTT
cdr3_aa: CASSVRDSKIRSNQPQHF

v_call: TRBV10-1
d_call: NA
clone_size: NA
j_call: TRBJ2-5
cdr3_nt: TGCGCCAGCAGTGAGGGGCGGCCCCTCGGGCCCCAGTACTTC
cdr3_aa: CASSEGRPLGPQYF

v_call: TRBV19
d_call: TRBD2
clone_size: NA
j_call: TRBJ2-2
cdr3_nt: TGTGCCAGTAGTAGGACTAGCGGGGGGAACACCGGGGAGCTGTTTTTT
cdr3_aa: CASSRTSGGNTGELFF